One and the same sample provided the 13 T cell receptor beta chains below, sequenced in a study of beta chain features in type 1 diabetes. For these TCRs, the target antigens are not known. As every portion of the isolated RNA was reverse transcribed, the sequencing read expressed TCRB transcripts. Sequencing used immunoSEQ multiplex PCR; TCRdb keeps in-frame clones, though not all of them. The sample shows 150,000 or so clones, over 55% of them seen only once. Study outcomes and limitations: Shortening of TCRB CDR3s, moderate but significant, appeared in all four CD4+ subsets of Type 1 diabetes patients.

The sequenced sample consisted of naive CD4+ T cells from blood. The source of these receptors is a man aged 25 to 40 with type 1 diabetes.

CDR3 sequence (DNA): TGCGCCAGCAGCCCTAACAGGGCCACCTACGAGCAGTACTTC. Translating gives CASSPNRATYEQYF. The rearrangement links TRBV4-3 to TRBJ2-7; D is possibly TRBD1 (6 bases). V was cut by 4 bases and J by 2 bases, with 12 bases left in between. This CDR3 is built from 14 residues. The V gene's germline CDR1 is LGHNA and CDR2 YSLEER.

This clone was found once. The CDR3 region has the DNA TGTGCCAGCAGCTGGGGGGGAGAGACCCAGTACTTC. It yields the protein CASSWGGETQYF. The chain recombines TRBV5-4 with TRBJ2-5; 7 nucleotides align to TRBD2. V dropped 3 bases and J dropped 4; count of bases not matched to a gene: 0. Germline V gene sequence: CDR1 SGHNT, CDR2 YYREEE (reference sequence). This CDR3 region has 12 residues.

The table lists this clone with a count of one. This chain joins TRBV2 and TRBJ2-7, with TRBD1 matching 8 bases. Germline V gene data show CDR1 as SNHLY and CDR2 as FYNNEI. This CDR3 comprises 16 residues. V shed 3 bases and J 1 base; nucleotides not matched to a gene: 8. The CDR3 loop reads CASSESQRTGSYEQYF. The DNA for the CDR3 is TGTGCCAGCAGTGAGTCCCAAAGGACAGGGTCCTACGAGCAGTACTTC.

The chain recombines TRBV7-9 with TRBJ2-1; 10 bases line up with TRBD2. Germline loops: CDR1 SEHNR, CDR2 FQNEAQ (reference sequence). V lost 0 bases and J lost 6; bases outside the gene matches: 11. The CDR3 runs 18 residues. The CDR3 sequence: CASSLARASGGLGNEQFF. The CDR3 DNA sequence: TGTGCCAGCAGCTTAGCGCGAGCTAGCGGGGGCCTGGGCAATGAGCAGTTCTTC.

This chain joins TRBV10-3 and TRBJ2-3; D uncertain. The CDR3 spans 12 residues. The V end was cut by 6 bases, the J end by 4 bases, with 8 bases between. Germline V lookup: CDR1 ENHRY, CDR2 SYGVKD. The CDR3 DNA reads as TGTGCCATCAGCTCCGTGGCAGATACGCAGTATTTT. Residues: CAISSVADTQYF.

Only a few counts were recorded for this clone. The chain joins TRBV25-1 to TRBJ1-4; D remains unclear. V shed 5 bases and J shed 10 bases, with 17 bases lying between them. Germline V CDR1 and CDR2: MGHDK, SYGVNS. CDR3 length: 14 amino acids. Here the CDR3 reads CASSLQDAFGKLFF. CDR3 DNA sequence: TGTGCCAGCAGTCTCCAAGACGCTTTTGGAAAACTGTTTTTT.

The rearrangement joins TRBV30 to TRBJ2-6; D is ambiguous. The germline V and J ends were trimmed by 0 bases and 0 bases, with 6 bases remaining between them. The CDR3 contains 15 residues. Germline V gene lookup returns CDR1 GTSNPN and CDR2 SVGIG (reference sequence). In nucleotides, the CDR3 is TGTGCCTGGAGTGTAGGGCTCTCTGGGGCCAACGTCCTGACTTTC. Its translation is CAWSVGLSGANVLTF.

The chain employs TRBV29-1 and TRBJ2-1; D not resolved. Germline V gene sequence: CDR1 SQVTM, CDR2 ANQGSEA. Trimming pared 4 bases from V and 2 bases from J, leaving 15 bases between. The CDR3 runs to 15 residues. CDR3 region: CSVGLATRPYNEQFF. The DNA of the CDR3 is TGCAGCGTTGGGCTTGCCACTCGTCCCTACAATGAGCAGTTCTTC.

The V and J genes are TRBV27 and TRBJ2-5; D gene uncertain. The CDR3 has 13 residues. Trimming took off 8 bases at V and 1 base at J, with 11 bases between the two ends. Germline V lookup: CDR1 MNHEY, CDR2 SMNVEV (reference sequence). The CDR3 sequence: CASGWAGQETQYF. The CDR3 DNA reads as TGTGCCAGCGGCTGGGCAGGCCAAGAGACCCAGTACTTC.

The chain links TRBV6-5 to TRBJ2-1; D is uncertain. The CDR3 is 11 residues long. With 4 bases removed from V and 8 bases from J, the gap between germline ends came to 6 bases. CDR1 and CDR2 (germline): MNHEY, SVGAGI. The CDR3 DNA is TGTGCCAGCAGTTTACTGGATGAGCAGTTCTTC. Translation: CASSLLDEQFF.

V is TRBV18 and J is TRBJ1-2; D gene ambiguous. There are 14 residues in the CDR3. Germline V CDR1 and CDR2: KGHSH, LQKENI. Trimming stripped 1 base from V and 2 bases from J, with 8 bases between. The CDR3 region is CASSPLKDNYGYTF. The CDR3 nucleotides read TGTGCCAGCTCACCACTCAAAGACAACTATGGCTACACCTTC. Drawing the rest from reference TRBV18 and TRBJ1-2, the complete variable domain is NAGVMQNPRHLVRRRGQEARLRCSPMKGHSHVYWYRQLPEEGLKFMVYLQKENIIDESGMPKERFSAEFPKEGPSILRIQQVVRGDSAAYFCASSPLKDNYGYTFGSGTRLTVV.

The CDR3 spells CAISKQGVLDEQYF. CDR3 DNA: TGTGCCATCAGTAAACAGGGCGTTTTGGACGAGCAGTACTTC. The chain employs TRBV10-3 and TRBJ2-7, with D perhaps matching TRBD1 (6 bases). Germline assignment: CDR1 ENHRY and CDR2 SYGVKD. The CDR3 length is 14 residues. The V end lost 5 bases, the J end lost 5 bases, and 16 bases lay between the germline ends.

The chain joins TRBV6-5 to TRBJ2-7; D is perhaps TRBD1 (6 bases). Germline V gives CDR1 MNHEY, CDR2 SVGAGI. V was shortened by 5 bases and J by 6 bases, with 11 bases between the two germline ends. The CDR3 is 12 amino acids. The CDR3 nucleotides are TGTGCCAGCAGTCAGACAGGTAGCGAGCAGTACTTC. It is translated as CASSQTGSEQYF.